The rows below give T cell receptor beta chains drawn from one sample of a study of long-term antiretroviral therapy in people with HIV. Only in-frame clones appear in the TCRdb table, and some are missing; sequencing was by immunoSEQ multiplex PCR. Among tens of thousands of clones listed, 83% were seen once. Specimen: unsorted PBMCs, collected 0.4 years after starting antiretroviral therapy. The receptors stem from a man aged 50 to 60 with HIV. Each CDR3 is given with its conserved first and last residue. Each record gives: V gene, J gene, CDR3 protein.

>TRBV28|TRBJ1-2
CASSLPMSGGARGYTF
>TRBV4-2|TRBJ1-6
CASSQEGQTTSSYNSPLHF
>TRBV7-2|TRBJ2-3
CASSLRGNGGGKNTDTQYF
>TRBV7-2|TRBJ2-3
CASSLDLVVTDTQYF
>TRBV11-2|TRBJ2-5
CASSLGAGETQYF
>TRBV19|TRBJ1-1
CASSRDKGREVAFF
>TRBV2|TRBJ1-1
CASRQGHMNTEAFF
>TRBV5-6|TRBJ1-2
CASSLVRGGNYGYTF
>TRBV2|TRBJ2-6
CASSRDRVNSGANVLTF
>TRBV13|TRBJ2-1
CASSSTVKDEQFF
>TRBV19|TRBJ2-7
CASSIRLAGGTYEQYF
>TRBV20-1|TRBJ1-1
CSARENTEAFF
>TRBV30|TRBJ2-1
CAWSDAVYNEQFF
>TRBV28|TRBJ2-7
CASTGQVGEQYF
>TRBV7-6|TRBJ1-4
CASSSKIQGLLATNEKLFF
>TRBV30|TRBJ2-2
CAWGRGGNTGELFF
>TRBV19|TRBJ1-4
CASSQDRVNEKLFF
>TRBV28|TRBJ1-6
CASSLKIEGRSYNSPLHF
>TRBV6-1|TRBJ1-4
CASSEIGTAFNEKLFF
>TRBV4-1|TRBJ2-7
CASSLGRTGSYEQYF
>TRBV4-3|TRBJ1-5
CASSQGEGQPQHF
>TRBV10-1|TRBJ2-7
CASSEPDSNYEQYF
>TRBV9|TRBJ2-5
CASSVYEGLGETQYF
>TRBV7-8|TRBJ2-7
CASRDGGTGGYEQYF
>TRBV2|TRBJ2-5
CASRETGVVETQYF
>TRBV5-1|TRBJ2-7
CASSLVGDEQYF
>TRBV6-1|TRBJ1-5
CASSEYRQPQHF
>TRBV5-8|TRBJ1-5
CASSGGGLSNQPQHF
>TRBV5-6|TRBJ2-6
CASSLPGTLVAGANVLTF
>TRBV30|TRBJ2-7
CAWSTLQGIIGYEQYF